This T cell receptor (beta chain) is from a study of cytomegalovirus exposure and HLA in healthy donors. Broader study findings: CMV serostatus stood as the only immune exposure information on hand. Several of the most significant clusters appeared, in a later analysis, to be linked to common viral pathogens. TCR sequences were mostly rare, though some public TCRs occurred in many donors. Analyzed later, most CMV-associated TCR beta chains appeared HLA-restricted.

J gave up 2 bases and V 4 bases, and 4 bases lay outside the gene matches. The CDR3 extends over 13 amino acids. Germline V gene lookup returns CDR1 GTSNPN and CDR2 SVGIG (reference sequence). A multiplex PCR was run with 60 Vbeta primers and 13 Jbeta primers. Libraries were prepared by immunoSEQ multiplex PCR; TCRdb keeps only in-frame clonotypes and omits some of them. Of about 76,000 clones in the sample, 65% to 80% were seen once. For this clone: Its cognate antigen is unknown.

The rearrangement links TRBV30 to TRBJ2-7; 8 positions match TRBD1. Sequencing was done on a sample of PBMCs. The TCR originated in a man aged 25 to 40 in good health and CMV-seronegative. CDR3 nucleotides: TGTGCCTGGACTAAACAGGGGGCCTACGAGCAGTACTTC. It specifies CAWTKQGAYEQYF.